This T cell receptor (beta chain) is drawn from a study of T cell responses to AZD1222 COVID-19 vaccine. The CDR3 covers 16 residues. V dropped 1 base and J dropped 4 bases, with 14 bases sitting between them. CDR1 is SGHRS, CDR2 YFSETQ, per germline. Sequenced by immunoSEQ multiplex PCR; TCRdb stores in-frame clones only, minus some. The sample records some 130,000 clones, just over 85% being singletons. This TCR was sampled from an adult in good health. The material was peripheral blood, obtained on day 0 of MenACWY control vaccination. The V call is TRBV5-1, the J call TRBJ1-4; TRBD1 might be the D (6 bases). This CDR3 reads CASSLTTGTINEKLFF. The CDR3 DNA sequence: TGCGCCAGCAGCTTGACTACCGGGACAATTAATGAAAAACTGTTTTTT.